The 2 T cell receptor beta chains below were found in one sample sequenced in a study of blood T cells in healthy people across ages. Combining a sample-barcoded 5' primer with a J-beta primer mix, a second PCR ran for about 7 to 11 cycles. TCRdb reprocessed the 5' RACE reads via MiXCR and lists one record per CDR3 protein. Of about 800,000 distinct CDR3 sequences detected, 20% to 25% appear once; the ten largest clones hold under 4.5%. These data are also associated with another study on T cells of mothers and their children.

Sequenced material: blood. The receptor source for this set is a boy younger than 18 in good health.

The CDR3 region is CASTLGGQGAHEQYF. CDR3 in DNA: TGTGCCAGCACTCTGGGGGGACAGGGGGCCCACGAGCAGTACTTC. The chain couples TRBV28 to TRBJ2-5; 12 nucleotides align to TRBD1. The J call is doubtful: the DNA matches TRBJ2-7 better. CDR3 size: 15 residues. Germline V CDR1 and CDR2: MDHEN, SYDVKM.

This clonotype was counted between two and nine times. The chain carries TRBV5-1 and TRBJ2-5, with a tentative D call TRBD1 (6 bases). CDR1 is SGHRS and CDR2 is YFSETQ in the germline V gene. The CDR3 is 15 residues long. Trimming took 1 base from V and 2 from J, leaving 12 bases between them. The CDR3 is CASSLSRGQQETQYF. CDR3 nucleotides: TGCGCCAGCAGCTTGAGCAGGGGACAACAAGAGACCCAGTACTTC.